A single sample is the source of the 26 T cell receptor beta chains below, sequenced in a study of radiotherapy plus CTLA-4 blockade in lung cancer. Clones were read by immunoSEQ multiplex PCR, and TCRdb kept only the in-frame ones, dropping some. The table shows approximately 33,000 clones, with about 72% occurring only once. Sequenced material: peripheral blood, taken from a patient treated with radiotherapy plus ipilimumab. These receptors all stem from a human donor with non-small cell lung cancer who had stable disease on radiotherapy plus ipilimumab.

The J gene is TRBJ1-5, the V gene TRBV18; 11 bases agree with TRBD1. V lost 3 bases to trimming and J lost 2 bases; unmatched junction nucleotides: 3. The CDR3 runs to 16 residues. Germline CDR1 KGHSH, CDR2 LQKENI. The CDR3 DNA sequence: TGTGCCAGCTCACCGGGACAGGGGGATGGCAATCAGCCCCAGCATTTT. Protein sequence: CASSPGQGDGNQPQHF.

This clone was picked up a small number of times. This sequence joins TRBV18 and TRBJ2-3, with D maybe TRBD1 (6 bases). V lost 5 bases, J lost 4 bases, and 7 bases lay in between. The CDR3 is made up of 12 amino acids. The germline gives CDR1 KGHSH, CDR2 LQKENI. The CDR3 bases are TGTGCCAGCTCAGACAGGTCAGATACGCAGTATTTT. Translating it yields CASSDRSDTQYF.

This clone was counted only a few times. Here the CDR3 DNA reads TGTGCCAGCAGTCCATTTGGGGGGGCCGATTGGCCCCAGCATTTT. Protein: CASSPFGGADWPQHF. V is TRBV6-5 and J is TRBJ1-5, with a possible D match to TRBD1 (6 bases). Per the germline V gene, CDR1 is MNHEY and CDR2 is SVGAGI. V dropped 5 bases and J dropped 9 bases, with 20 bases sitting between them. The CDR3 sequence is 15 residues long.

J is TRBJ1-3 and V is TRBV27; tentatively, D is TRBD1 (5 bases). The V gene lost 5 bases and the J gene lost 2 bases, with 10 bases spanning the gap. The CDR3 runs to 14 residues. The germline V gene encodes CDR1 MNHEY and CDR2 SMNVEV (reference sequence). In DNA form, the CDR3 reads TGTGCCAGCAGTGGGGGTCGAACTGGAAACACCATATATTTT. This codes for CASSGGRTGNTIYF.

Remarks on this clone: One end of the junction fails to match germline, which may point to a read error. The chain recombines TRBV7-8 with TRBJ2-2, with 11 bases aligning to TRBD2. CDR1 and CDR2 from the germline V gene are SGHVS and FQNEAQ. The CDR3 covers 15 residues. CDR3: CATSLAGGVTGELFF. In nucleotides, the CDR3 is TGTGCCACCAGCTTAGCGGGGGGGGTCACCGGGGAGCTGTTTTTT. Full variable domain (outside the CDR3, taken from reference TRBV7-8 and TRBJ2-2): GAGVSQSPRYKVAKRGQDVALRCDPISGHVSLFWYQQALGQGPEFLTYFQNEAQLDKSGLPSDRFFAERPEGSVSTLKIQRTQQEDSAVYLCATSLAGGVTGELFFGEGSRLTVL.

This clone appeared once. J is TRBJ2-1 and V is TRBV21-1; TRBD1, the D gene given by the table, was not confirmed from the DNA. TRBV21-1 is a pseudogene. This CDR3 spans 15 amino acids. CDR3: CASSKANRGVNEQFF. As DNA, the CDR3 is TGTGCCAGCAGCAAAGCTAACAGGGGAGTAAATGAGCAGTTCTTC.

DNA of the CDR3: TGTGCCAGTAGTATGAGGGGAGGCCCGATCTATGGCTACACCTTC. It translates to CASSMRGGPIYGYTF. The chain employs TRBV19 and TRBJ1-2; D is possibly TRBD1 (5 bases). V dropped 3 bases and J dropped 4 bases, with 15 bases sitting between them. Germline V gene lookup returns CDR1 LNHDA and CDR2 SQIVND (reference sequence). The CDR3 has 15 residues.

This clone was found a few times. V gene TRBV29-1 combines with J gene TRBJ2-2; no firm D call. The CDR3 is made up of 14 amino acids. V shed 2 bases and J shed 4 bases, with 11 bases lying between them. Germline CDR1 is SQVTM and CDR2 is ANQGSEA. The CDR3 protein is CSVESAGSTGELFF. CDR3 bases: TGCAGCGTTGAATCCGCAGGTAGCACCGGGGAGCTGTTTTTT.

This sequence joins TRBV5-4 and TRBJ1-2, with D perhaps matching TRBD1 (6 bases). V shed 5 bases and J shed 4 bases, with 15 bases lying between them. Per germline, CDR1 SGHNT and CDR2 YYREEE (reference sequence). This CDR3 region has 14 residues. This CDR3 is CASRSGALSYGYTF. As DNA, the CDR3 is TGTGCCAGCAGATCGGGGGCGCTTTCCTATGGCTACACCTTC.

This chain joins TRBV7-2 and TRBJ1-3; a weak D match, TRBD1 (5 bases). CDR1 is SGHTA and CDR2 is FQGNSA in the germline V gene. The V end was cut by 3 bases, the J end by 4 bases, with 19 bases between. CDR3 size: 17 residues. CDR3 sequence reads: CASSFSTGSGWGNTIYF. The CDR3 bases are TGTGCCAGCAGCTTTAGTACGGGATCAGGGTGGGGAAACACCATATATTTT.

For the CDR3, the DNA is TGCGCCAGCAGCTTCCTAGACAGGGGATCCTACGAGCAGTACTTC. Translating it yields CASSFLDRGSYEQYF. V usage is TRBV5-1 and J usage is TRBJ2-7, with 8 bases aligning to TRBD1. The V segment lost 2 bases and the J segment 1 base; nucleotides outside the gene matches: 5. Germline lookup yields CDR1 SGHRS and CDR2 YFSETQ. This CDR3 spans 15 amino acids.

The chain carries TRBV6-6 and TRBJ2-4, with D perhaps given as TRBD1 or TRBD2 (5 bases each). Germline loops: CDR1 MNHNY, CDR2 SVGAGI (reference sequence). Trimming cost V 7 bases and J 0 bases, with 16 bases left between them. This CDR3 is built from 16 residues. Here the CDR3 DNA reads TGTGCCAGCAATCGACAGACTAATATAGCCAAAAACATTCAGTACTTC. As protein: CASNRQTNIAKNIQYF.

The chain's CDR3 is CASDRGTAFSRKFYEQYV. CDR3 DNA: TGTGCCAGCGACCGCGGGACAGCCTTCTCTAGGAAATTCTACGAGCAGTACGTC. The rearrangement uses TRBV18 and TRBJ2-7, with D maybe TRBD1 (7 bases). The CDR3 extends over 18 amino acids. Trimming took 8 bases from V and 3 from J, leaving 29 bases between them. From germline, CDR1 is KGHSH and CDR2 LQKENI.

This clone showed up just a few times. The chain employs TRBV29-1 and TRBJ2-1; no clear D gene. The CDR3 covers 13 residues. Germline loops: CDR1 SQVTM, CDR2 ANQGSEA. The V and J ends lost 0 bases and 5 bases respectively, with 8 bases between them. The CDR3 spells CSVEDPLDNEQFF. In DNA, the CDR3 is TGCAGCGTTGAAGATCCGTTAGACAATGAGCAGTTCTTC.

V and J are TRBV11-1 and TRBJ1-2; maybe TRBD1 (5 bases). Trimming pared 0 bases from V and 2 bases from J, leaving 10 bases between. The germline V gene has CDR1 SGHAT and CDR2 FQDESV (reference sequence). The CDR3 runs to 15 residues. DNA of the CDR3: TGTGCCAGCAGCTTAGCAGCCGGGACCAACTATGGCTACACCTTC. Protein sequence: CASSLAAGTNYGYTF.

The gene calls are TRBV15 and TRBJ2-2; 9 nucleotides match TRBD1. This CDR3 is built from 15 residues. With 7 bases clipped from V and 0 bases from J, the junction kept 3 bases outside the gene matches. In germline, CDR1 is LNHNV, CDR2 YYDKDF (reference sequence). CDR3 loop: CATTRDRANTGELFF. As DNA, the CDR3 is TGTGCCACCACCCGGGACAGGGCGAACACCGGGGAGCTGTTTTTT.

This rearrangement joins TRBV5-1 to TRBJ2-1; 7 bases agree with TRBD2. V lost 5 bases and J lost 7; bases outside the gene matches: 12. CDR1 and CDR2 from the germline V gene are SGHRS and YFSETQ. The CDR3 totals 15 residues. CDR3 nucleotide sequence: TGCGCCAGCAGGTCCCCTCTAGGGAGGGGAAATGAGCAGTTCTTC. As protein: CASRSPLGRGNEQFF.

The CDR3 DNA is TGCGCCAGCAGCCAAGATCAAAACACAGATACGCAGTATTTT. Protein sequence: CASSQDQNTDTQYF. The chain couples TRBV4-3 to TRBJ2-3, with no clear D. V dropped 0 bases and J dropped 2 bases, with 6 bases sitting between them. This CDR3 region has 14 residues. Germline-derived CDR1 and CDR2 are LGHNA and YSLEER.

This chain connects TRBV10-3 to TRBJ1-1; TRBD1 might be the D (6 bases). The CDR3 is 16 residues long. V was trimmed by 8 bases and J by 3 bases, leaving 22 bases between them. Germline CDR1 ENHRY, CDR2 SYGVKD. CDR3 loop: CAIRPVTGSWDTEAFF. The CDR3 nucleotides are TGTGCCATCCGACCGGTTACAGGGTCGTGGGACACTGAAGCTTTCTTT.

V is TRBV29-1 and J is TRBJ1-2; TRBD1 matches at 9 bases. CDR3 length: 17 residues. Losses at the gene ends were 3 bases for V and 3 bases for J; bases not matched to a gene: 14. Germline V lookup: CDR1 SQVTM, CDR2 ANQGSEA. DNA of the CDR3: TGCAGCGTTGAGGGTATCCCGGGACAGGGCTTACACTATGGCTACACCTTC. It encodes CSVEGIPGQGLHYGYTF. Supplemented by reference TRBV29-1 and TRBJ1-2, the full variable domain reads SAVISQKPSRDICQRGTSLTIQCQVDSQVTMMFWYRQQPGQSLTLIATANQGSEATYESGFVIDKFPISRPNLTFSTLTVSNMSPEDSSIYLCSVEGIPGQGLHYGYTFGSGTRLTVV.

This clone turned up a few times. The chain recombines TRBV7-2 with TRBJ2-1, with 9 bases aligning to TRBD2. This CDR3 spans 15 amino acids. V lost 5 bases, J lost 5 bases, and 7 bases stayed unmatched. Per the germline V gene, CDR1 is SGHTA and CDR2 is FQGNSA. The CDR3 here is CASSLRLAADNEQFF. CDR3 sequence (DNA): TGTGCCAGCAGCCTAAGACTAGCGGCAGACAATGAGCAGTTCTTC.

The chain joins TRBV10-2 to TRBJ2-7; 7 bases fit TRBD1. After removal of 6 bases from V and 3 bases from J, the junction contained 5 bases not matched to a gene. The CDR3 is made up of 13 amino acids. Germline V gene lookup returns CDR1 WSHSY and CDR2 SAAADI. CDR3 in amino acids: CASRPGQSYEQYV. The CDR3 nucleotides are TGCGCCAGCAGGCCGGGACAGAGCTACGAGCAGTACGTC.

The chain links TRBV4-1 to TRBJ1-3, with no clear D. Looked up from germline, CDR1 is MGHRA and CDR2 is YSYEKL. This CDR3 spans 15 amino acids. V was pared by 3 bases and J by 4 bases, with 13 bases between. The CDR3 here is CASSQPTRRGNTIYF. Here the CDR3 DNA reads TGCGCCAGCAGCCAGCCGACCCGGAGGGGAAACACCATATATTTT.

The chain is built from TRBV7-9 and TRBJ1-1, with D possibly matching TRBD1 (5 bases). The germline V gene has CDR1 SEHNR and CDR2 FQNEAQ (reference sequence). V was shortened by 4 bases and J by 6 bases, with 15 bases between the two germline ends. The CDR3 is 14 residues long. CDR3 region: CASSSTEGRAEAFF. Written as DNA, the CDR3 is TGTGCCAGCAGCTCAACGGAGGGGAGGGCTGAAGCTTTCTTT.

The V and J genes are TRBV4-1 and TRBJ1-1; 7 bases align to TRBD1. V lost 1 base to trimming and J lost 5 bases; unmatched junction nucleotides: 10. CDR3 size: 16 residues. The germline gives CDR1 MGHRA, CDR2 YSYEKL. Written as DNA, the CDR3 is TGCGCCAGCAGCCAAGCCGCACAGGGGCACGGGACTGAAGCTTTCTTT. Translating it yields CASSQAAQGHGTEAFF.

The CDR3 is CASSFQGATEAFF. The CDR3 DNA reads as TGTGCCAGCAGCTTTCAGGGAGCCACTGAAGCTTTCTTT. The chain employs TRBV7-8 and TRBJ1-1; D is perhaps TRBD1 (5 bases). V was shortened by 3 bases and J by 4 bases, with 9 bases between the two germline ends. Germline V CDR1 and CDR2: SGHVS, FQNEAQ. The CDR3 runs 13 residues.